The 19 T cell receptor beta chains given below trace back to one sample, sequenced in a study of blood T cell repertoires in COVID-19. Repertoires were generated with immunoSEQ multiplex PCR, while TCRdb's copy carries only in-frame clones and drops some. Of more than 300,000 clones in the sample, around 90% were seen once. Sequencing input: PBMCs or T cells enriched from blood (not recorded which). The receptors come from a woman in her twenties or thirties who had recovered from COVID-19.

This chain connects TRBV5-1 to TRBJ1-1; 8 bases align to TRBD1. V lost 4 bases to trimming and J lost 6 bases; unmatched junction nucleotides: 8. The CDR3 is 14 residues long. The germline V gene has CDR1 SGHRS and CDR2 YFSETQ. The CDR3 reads CASSARTGFAEAFF. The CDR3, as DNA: TGCGCCAGCAGCGCCCGGACAGGGTTCGCTGAAGCTTTCTTT.

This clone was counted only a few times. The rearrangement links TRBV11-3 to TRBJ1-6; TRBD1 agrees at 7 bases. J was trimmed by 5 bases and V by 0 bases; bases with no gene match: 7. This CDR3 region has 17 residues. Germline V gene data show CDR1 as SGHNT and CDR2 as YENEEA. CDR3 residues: CASSLEGQGGDNSPLHF. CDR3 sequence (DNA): TGTGCCAGCAGCTTAGAGGGGCAGGGGGGCGATAATTCACCCCTCCACTTT.

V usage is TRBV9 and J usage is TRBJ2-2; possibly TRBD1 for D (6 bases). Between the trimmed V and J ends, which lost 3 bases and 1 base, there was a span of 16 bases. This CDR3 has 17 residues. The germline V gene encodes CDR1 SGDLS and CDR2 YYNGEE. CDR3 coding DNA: TGTGCCAGCAGCGGTACACGGGACATTCTGAACACCGGGGAGCTGTTTTTT. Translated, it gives CASSGTRDILNTGELFF.

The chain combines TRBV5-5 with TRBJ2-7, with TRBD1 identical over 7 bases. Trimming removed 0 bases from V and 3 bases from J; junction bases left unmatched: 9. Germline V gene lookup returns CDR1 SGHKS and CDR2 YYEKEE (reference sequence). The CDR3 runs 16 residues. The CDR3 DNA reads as TGTGCCAGCAGCTTGGCCTACGGGACAGAACGCTACGAGCAGTACTTC. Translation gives CASSLAYGTERYEQYF.

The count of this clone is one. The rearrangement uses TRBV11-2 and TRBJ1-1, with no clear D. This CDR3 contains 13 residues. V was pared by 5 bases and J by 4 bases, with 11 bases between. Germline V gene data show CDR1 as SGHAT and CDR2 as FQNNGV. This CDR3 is CASSRERSTEAFF. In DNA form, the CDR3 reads TGTGCCAGCAGCCGAGAAAGGAGCACTGAAGCTTTCTTT.

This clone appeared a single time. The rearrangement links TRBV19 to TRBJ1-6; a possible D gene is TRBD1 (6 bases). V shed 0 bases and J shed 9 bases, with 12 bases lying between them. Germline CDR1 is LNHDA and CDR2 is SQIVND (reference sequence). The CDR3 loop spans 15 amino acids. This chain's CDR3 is CASSIDRGAVSPLHF. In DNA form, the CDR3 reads TGTGCCAGTAGTATAGATCGGGGGGCGGTTTCACCCCTCCACTTT.

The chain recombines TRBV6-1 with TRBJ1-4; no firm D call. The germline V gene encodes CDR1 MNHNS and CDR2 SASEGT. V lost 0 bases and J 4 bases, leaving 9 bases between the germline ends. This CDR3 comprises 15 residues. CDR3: CASSEATEDNEKLFF. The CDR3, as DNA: TGTGCCAGCAGTGAAGCGACGGAGGATAATGAAAAACTGTTTTTT.

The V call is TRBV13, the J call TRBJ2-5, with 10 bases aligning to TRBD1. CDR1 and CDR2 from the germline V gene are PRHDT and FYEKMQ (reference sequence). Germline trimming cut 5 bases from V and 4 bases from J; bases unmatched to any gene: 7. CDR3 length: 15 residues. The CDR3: CASSPKDRGAETQYF. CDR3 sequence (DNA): TGTGCCAGCAGCCCCAAGGACAGGGGGGCAGAGACCCAGTACTTC.

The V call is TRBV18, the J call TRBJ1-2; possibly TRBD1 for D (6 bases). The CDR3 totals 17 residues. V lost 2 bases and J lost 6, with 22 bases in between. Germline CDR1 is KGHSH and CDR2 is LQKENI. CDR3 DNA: TGTGCCAGCTCACCATCTGGGGGGGGGCTTCGGAGTAATGGCTACACCTTC. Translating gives CASSPSGGGLRSNGYTF.

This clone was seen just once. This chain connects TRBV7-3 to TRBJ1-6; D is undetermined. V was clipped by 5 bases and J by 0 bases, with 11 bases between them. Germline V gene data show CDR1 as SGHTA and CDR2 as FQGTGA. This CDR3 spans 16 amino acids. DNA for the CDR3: TGTGCCAGCAGCGTAGACACCTGCTCCTATAATTCACCCCTCCACTTT. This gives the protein CASSVDTCSYNSPLHF.

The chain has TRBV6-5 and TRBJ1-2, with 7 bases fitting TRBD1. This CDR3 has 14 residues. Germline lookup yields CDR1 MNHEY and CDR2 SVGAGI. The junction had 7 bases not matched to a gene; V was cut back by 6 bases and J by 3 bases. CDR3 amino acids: CASSHIDRDYGYTF. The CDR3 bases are TGTGCCAGCAGCCACATCGACAGGGACTATGGCTACACCTTC.

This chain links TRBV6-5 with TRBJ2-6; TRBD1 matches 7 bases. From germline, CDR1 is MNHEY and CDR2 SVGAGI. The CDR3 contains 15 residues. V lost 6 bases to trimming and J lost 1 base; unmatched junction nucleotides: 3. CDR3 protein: CASRYRGSGANVLTF. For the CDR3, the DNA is TGTGCCAGCAGGTACAGGGGATCTGGGGCCAACGTCCTGACTTTC.

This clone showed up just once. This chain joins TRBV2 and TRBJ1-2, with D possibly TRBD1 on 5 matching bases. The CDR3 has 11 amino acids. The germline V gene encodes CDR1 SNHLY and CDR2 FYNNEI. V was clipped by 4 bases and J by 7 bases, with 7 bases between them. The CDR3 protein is CASSGGGGYTF. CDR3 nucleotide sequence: TGTGCCAGCAGTGGGGGCGGTGGCTACACCTTC.

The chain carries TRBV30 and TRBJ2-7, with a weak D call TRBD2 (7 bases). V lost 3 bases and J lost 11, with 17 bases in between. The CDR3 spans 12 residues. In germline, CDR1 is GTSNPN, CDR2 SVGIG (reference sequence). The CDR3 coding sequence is TGTGCCTGGAGCCGCTACAGGGAGGGGGAGTACTTC. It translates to CAWSRYREGEYF.

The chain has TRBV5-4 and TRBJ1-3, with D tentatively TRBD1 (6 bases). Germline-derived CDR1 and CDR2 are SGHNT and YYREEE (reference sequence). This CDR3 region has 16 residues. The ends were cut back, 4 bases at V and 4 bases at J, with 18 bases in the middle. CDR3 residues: CASSERQAFRGNTIYF. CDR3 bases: TGTGCCAGCAGCGAACGACAGGCTTTTAGGGGAAACACCATATATTTT.

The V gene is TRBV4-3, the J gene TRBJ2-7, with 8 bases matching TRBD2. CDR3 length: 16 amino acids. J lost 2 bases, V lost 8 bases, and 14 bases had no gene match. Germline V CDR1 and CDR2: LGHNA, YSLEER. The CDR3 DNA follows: TGCGCCAGCGGCCCGGGGGGGGGCCTTTTACCCTACGAGCAGTACTTC. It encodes CASGPGGGLLPYEQYF.

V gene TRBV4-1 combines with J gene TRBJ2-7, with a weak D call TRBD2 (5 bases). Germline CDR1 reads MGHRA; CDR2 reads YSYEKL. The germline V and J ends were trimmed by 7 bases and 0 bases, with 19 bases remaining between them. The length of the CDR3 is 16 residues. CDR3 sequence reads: CASITQSTGISYEQYF. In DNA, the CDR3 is TGCGCCAGCATTACCCAGTCGACGGGGATCTCCTACGAGCAGTACTTC.

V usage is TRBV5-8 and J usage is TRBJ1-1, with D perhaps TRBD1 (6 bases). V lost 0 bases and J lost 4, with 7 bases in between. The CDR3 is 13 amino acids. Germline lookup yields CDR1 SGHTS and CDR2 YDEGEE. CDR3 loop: CASSLEQGTEAFF. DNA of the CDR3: TGTGCCAGCAGCTTGGAACAGGGCACTGAAGCTTTCTTT.

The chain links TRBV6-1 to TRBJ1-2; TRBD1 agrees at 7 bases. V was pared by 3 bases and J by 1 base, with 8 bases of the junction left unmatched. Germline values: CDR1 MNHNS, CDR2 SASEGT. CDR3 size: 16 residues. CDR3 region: CASSDPGQYINYGYTF. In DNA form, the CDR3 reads TGTGCCAGCAGTGATCCGGGACAGTATATTAACTATGGCTACACCTTC.